This TCR beta chain was captured by sequencing in a study of neoadjuvant anti-PD-1 for oral cavity cancer. From germline, CDR1 is SGHTA and CDR2 FQGNSA. Trimming shortened V by 0 bases and J by 3 bases, and 11 bases separated the two germline ends. The CDR3 runs 15 residues. Sequencing used immunoSEQ multiplex PCR; TCRdb keeps in-frame clones, though not all of them. The data hold around 65,000 clones, with about 90% observed a single time. Time point in this sample: after neoadjuvant nivolumab, at surgical resection. The chain is built from TRBV7-2 and TRBJ1-1, with no clear D. Sequencing used PBMCs, obtained after nivolumab (anti-PD-1) treatment. This clonotype originated in a person between 40 and 80 years old with oral cavity squamous cell carcinoma. CDR3 amino acids: CASSLAVGGDTEAFF. In DNA, the CDR3 is TGTGCCAGCAGCTTAGCGGTGGGAGGTGACACTGAAGCTTTCTTT.